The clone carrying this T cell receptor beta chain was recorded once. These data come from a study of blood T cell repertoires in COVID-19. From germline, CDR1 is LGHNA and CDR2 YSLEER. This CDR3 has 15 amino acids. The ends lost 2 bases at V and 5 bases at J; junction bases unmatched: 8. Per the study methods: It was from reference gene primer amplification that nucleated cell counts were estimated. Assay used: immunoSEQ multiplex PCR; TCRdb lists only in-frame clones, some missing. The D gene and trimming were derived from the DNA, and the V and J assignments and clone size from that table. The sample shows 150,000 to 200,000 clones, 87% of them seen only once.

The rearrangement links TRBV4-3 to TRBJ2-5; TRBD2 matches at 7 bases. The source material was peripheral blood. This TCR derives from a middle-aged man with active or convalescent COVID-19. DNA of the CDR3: TGCGCCAGCAGCCAAAGAGGAGCGGGGTGGGAGACCCAGTACTTC. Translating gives CASSQRGAGWETQYF.